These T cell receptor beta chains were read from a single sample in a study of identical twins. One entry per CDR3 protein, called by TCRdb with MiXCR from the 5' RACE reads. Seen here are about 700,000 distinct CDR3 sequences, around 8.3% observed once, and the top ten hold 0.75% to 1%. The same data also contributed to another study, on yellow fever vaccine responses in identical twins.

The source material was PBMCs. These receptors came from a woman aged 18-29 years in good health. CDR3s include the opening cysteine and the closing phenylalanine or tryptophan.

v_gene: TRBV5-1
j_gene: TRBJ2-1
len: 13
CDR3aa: CASSLGDNNEQFF

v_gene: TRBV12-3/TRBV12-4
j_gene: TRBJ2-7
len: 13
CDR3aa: CASLNGGENEQYF

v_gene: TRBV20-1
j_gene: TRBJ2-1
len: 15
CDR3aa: CSARDRVAGGNEQFF

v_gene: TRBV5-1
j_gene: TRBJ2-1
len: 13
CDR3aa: CASSLGTDNEQFF

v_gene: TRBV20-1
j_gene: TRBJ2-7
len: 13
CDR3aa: CSARVTEWDEQYF

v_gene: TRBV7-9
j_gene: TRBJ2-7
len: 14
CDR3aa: CASSPRDGPYEQYF

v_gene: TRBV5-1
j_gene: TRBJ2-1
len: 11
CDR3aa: CASRGAFEQFF

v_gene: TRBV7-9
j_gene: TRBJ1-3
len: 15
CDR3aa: CASSGTFSSGNTIYF

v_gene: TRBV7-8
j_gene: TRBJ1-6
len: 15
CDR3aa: CASSETGTDISPLHF

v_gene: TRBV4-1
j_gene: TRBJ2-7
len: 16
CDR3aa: CASSQGPGQGKHEQYF

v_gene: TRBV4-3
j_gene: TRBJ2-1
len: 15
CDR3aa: CASSQDSAGGDEQFF

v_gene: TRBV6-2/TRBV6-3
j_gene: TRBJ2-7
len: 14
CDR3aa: CASTTGPGPYEQYF

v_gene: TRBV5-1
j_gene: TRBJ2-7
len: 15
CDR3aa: CASKKLGTGGNEQYF

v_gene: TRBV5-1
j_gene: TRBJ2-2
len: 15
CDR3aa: CASSLPNANTGELFF

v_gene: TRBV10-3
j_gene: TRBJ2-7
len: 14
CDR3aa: CAIKPQGRDYEQYF

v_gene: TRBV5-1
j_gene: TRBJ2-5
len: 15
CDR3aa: CASSLVQDRKETQYF

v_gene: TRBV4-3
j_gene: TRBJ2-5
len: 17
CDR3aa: CASSQDFATGKKETQYF

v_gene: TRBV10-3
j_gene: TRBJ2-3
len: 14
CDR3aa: CATTGQGRTDTQYF

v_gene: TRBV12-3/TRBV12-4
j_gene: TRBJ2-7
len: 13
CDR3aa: CASSYNSGSEQYF

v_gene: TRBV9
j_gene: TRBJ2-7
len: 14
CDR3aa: CASSPAQGSYEQYF

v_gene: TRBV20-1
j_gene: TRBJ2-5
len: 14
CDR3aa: CSARGRLGQETQYF

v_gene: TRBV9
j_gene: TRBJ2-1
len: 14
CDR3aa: CASSVGGPNNEQFF

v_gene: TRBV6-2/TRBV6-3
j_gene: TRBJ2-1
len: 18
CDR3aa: CASSYSLTGTSSYNEQFF

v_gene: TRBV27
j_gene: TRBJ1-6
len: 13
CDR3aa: CASAAGFHSPLHF

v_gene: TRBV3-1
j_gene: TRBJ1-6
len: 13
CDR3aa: CASSQEGYSPLHF

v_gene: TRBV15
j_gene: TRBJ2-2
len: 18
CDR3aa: CATSRPPGTPSGTGELFF

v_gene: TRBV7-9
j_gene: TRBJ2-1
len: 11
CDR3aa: CASSVTGEQFF

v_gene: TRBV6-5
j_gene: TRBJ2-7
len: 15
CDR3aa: CASSFKGQGDYEQYF

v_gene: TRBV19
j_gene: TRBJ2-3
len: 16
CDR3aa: CASSLRTGVGADTQYF

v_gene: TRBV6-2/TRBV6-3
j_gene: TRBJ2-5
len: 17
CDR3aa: CASSRPWDRGPQETQYF

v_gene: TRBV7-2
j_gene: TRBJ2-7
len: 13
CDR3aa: CASSLGQSVEQYF

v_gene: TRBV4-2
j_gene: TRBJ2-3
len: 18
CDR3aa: CASSQDPGAGDSTDTQYF

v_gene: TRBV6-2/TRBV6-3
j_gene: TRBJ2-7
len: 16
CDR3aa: CASSYRGVDGGYEQYF

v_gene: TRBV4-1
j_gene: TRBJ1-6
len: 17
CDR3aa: CASSQAGGHSQQSPLHF

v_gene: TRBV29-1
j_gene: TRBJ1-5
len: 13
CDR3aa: CSVEDEPNQPQHF

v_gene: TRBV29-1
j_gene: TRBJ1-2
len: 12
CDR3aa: CSVSKPNYGYTF

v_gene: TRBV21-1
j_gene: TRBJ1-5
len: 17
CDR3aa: CASSKESLKWQYQPQHF

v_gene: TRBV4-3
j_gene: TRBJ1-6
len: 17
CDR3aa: CASSQDRVPVNNSPLHF

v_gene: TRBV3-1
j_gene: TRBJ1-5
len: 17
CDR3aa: CASSQGSAGSGNQPQHF

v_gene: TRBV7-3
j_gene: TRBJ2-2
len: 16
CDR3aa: CASSLTGTSHTGELFF

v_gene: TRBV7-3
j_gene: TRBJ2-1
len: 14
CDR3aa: CASRPGGDHNEQFF

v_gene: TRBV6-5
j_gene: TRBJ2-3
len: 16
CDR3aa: CASSYPIEELTDTQYF

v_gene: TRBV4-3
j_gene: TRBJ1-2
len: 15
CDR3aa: CASSQEFAGYYGYTF

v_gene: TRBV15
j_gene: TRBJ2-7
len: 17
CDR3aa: CATSRDPRRDRDYEQYF

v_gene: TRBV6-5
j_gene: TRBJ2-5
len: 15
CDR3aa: CASSYAPAVQETQYF

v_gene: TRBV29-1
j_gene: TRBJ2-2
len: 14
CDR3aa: CSVVWRGVVGELFF

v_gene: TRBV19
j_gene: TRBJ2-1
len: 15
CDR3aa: CASSSSGDGYNEQFF

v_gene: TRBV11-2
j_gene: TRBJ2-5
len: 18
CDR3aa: CASSQEAGTSGYQETQYF

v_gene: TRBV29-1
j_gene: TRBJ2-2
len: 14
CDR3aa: CSVAGSGGTGELFF

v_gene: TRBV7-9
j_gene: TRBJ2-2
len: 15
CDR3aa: CASSLALADTGELFF

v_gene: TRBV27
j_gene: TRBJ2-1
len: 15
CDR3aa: CASSLFETGGNEQFF

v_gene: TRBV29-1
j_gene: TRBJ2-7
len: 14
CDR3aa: CSVGTGGEYYEQYF